This entry concerns a single T cell receptor beta chain. The antigen remains undetermined. The sample comes from a study of naive and memory T cell subsets. Study-level findings and limits: Possibly reflecting memory cells re-expressing CD45RA, a few larger clonotypes occurred in naive repertoires, especially CD8. Naive and memory subsets had different power law exponents for TCR abundance. TCR counts from RNA may reflect activation-linked expression changes.

The beta constant-region primer was an equimolar mix of two oligonucleotides covering TRBC1 and TRBC2. Nested alpha and beta constant-region primers with the SP2 primer drove four PCR rounds on ligated cDNA. Ligation attached a single-stranded oligonucleotide with a 12-nucleotide UMI and the SP2 primer to the cDNA 3' end. Each CDR3 protein is one row after TCRdb ran MiXCR on the UMI-ligation and nested PCR reads. Of over 100,000 distinct CDR3 sequences listed, approximately 15% are singletons. The CDR3 contains 16 residues. Germline V lookup: CDR1 SGHVS, CDR2 FQNEAQ. Unmatched junction bases numbered 10, after V lost 6 bases and J lost 1 base. After the first PCR, alpha and beta chain libraries were processed separately.

Sequencing used naive CD8+ T cells from blood. The TCR sequence derives from a human donor in good health. This chain uses TRBV7-8 with TRBJ2-5, with 8 bases matching TRBD1. The CDR3: CASRARVQGAQETQYF. The CDR3 nucleotides are TGTGCCAGCAGAGCAAGGGTCCAGGGGGCCCAAGAGACCCAGTACTTC.